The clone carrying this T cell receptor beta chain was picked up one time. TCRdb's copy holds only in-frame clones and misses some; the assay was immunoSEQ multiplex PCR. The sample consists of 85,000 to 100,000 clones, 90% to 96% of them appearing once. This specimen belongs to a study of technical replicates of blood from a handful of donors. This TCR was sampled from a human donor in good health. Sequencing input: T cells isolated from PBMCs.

The DNA of the CDR3 is TGTGCCAGCAGTGAGGACAGAACTTCCTACGAGCAGTACTTC. Translated: CASSEDRTSYEQYF. The genes are TRBV6-1 and TRBJ2-7, with D perhaps matching TRBD1 (6 bases). This CDR3 is built from 14 residues. In germline, CDR1 is MNHNS, CDR2 SASEGT. V lost 3 bases to trimming and J lost 1 base, with 10 bases between them.